Listed below are T cell receptor beta chains from one sample, sequenced in a study of molecular identifiers for immune sequencing clone quantification. TCRdb re-called the PCR reads through MiXCR, storing one row per CDR3 protein. The sample carries under 600,000 distinct CDR3 sequences, about 26% recorded once. Sequences were obtained from naive CD8+ T cells from blood, with Jurkat cell RNA spiked in. The receptors were sampled from a human donor in good health. Some libraries in this study had Jurkat cell RNA spiked in. The CDR3 runs from the conserved cysteine through the conserved F or W. A D gene is named only where the DNA matches it firmly. Size values are once, few and many counts, or a class for expanded clones, and some rows have none.

J gene,clone size,V gene,D gene,CDR3 DNA,CDR3 protein
TRBJ2-7,few,TRBV20-1,.,TGCAGTGCTAGGAACGGGGAATACTACGAGCAGTACTTC,CSARNGEYYEQYF
TRBJ1-5,many,TRBV7-9,.,TGTGCCAGCAGTCAGACAGCCGGGAGCAATCAGCCCCAGCATTTT,CASSQTAGSNQPQHF
TRBJ1-4,many,TRBV25-1,.,TGTGCCAGCAGTGAGACATCAGGTGAAAAACTGTTTTTT,CASSETSGEKLFF
TRBJ2-5,few,TRBV27,TRBD2,TGTGCCAGCCGTCCACTAGCGGGGGGCGAAGAGACCCAGTACTTC,CASRPLAGGEETQYF
TRBJ2-7,.,TRBV20-1,TRBD1,TGCAGTGCAACCGGGACAGGGGTTTTTGGCTACGAGCAGTACTTC,CSATGTGVFGYEQYF
TRBJ1-3,few,TRBV29-1,TRBD1,TGCAGCGTTGAAGATGTGGACAGGGGGTCTGGAAACACCATATATTTT,CSVEDVDRGSGNTIYF
TRBJ2-7,.,TRBV21-1,.,TGTGCCAGCAGCAAAGGGGAGGACGGACCCTCCTACGAGCAGTACTTC,CASSKGEDGPSYEQYF
TRBJ2-1,.,TRBV29-1,TRBD2,TGCAGCGTTGAAGGGACTAGCGGGCCCCACTACAATGAGCAGTTCTTC,CSVEGTSGPHYNEQFF
TRBJ2-2,.,TRBV27,.,TGTGCCACCTTTCCGACTGCAAGAATGTTTAACACCGGGGAGCTGTTTTTT,CATFPTARMFNTGELFF
TRBJ2-3,many,TRBV7-6,TRBD1,TGTGCCAGCAGCTTAGAACGCGAGGACAGGAGAGACTTT,CASSLEREDRRDF
TRBJ2-1,few,TRBV2,.,TGTGCCAGCAGTGAAGGGGCTAGGGGTGAGCAGTTCTTC,CASSEGARGEQFF
TRBJ1-1,.,TRBV3-1,TRBD1,TGTGCCAGCAGCCAAGTGGTCCCGGGACAGGAATTGAACACTGAAGCTTTCTTT,CASSQVVPGQELNTEAFF
TRBJ2-7,.,TRBV6-2/TRBV6-3,.,TGTGCCAGCAGTTTAGGGTTCAGTCCAAGCTACGAGCAGTACTTC,CASSLGFSPSYEQYF
TRBJ2-5,.,TRBV12-3/TRBV12-4,TRBD2,TGTGCCAGCAGGACCGGGACTAGCGGTTACCCGCAGACCCAGTACTTC,CASRTGTSGYPQTQYF
TRBJ2-5,.,TRBV19,TRBD2,TGTGCCAGTAGTATCGGGGGGGAGACCCAGTACTTC,CASSIGGETQYF
TRBJ2-3,many,TRBV5-4,.,TGTGCCAGCAGCTTGGGTTCCAGCTATTCCACAGATACGCAGTATTTT,CASSLGSSYSTDTQYF
TRBJ2-1,few,TRBV6-2/TRBV6-3,.,TGTGCCAGCAGTTACTCGAAGGCGGTAGCCCCAAATGAGCAGTTCTTC,CASSYSKAVAPNEQFF
TRBJ2-3,few,TRBV12-3/TRBV12-4,TRBD2,TGTGCCAGCGTTACTAGCGGGAATATAAATACGCAGTATTTT,CASVTSGNINTQYF
TRBJ1-6,.,TRBV4-1,TRBD1,TGCGCCAGCAGCCAAGGAGGACAGGGGGTCTTGGCCCTCCACTTT,CASSQGGQGVLALHF
TRBJ2-3,few,TRBV4-3,TRBD2,TGCGCCAGCAGCCAAGATCTCCTAGCGGGGGGTTCCCTTGATACGCAGTATTTT,CASSQDLLAGGSLDTQYF
TRBJ2-3,many,TRBV12-3/TRBV12-4,.,TGTGCCAGCAGTTTTTTAACGGGGGTTGCAGATACGCAGTATTTT,CASSFLTGVADTQYF
TRBJ2-3,many,TRBV30,.,TGTGCCGTCCTCGTTAGCACAGATACGCAGTATTTT,CAVLVSTDTQYF
TRBJ2-7,few,TRBV4-1,.,TGCGCCAGCAGCCAAGATAGAAGATACGAGCAGTACTTC,CASSQDRRYEQYF
TRBJ2-3,many,TRBV4-3,.,TGCGCCAGCAGCCAAGAGGGGGTTGGGGCAGATACGCAGTATTTT,CASSQEGVGADTQYF
TRBJ2-7,.,TRBV5-6,.,TGTGCCAGCAGCTCTTGGACTCCTGGGAAGTGGGACGAGCAGTACTTC,CASSSWTPGKWDEQYF
TRBJ1-5,many,TRBV19,TRBD1,TGTGCCAGTAGTATTCAGGGGGAGTATCAGCCCCAGCATTTT,CASSIQGEYQPQHF
TRBJ2-2,few,TRBV3-1,.,TGTGCCAGCAGCCACATGAACACCGGGGAGCTGTTTTTT,CASSHMNTGELFF
TRBJ2-2,few,TRBV7-9,TRBD1,TGTGCCAGCAGCCAGAACCGGGACAGGAACACCGGGGAGCTGTTTTTT,CASSQNRDRNTGELFF
TRBJ1-4,many,TRBV4-1,.,TGCGCCAGCAGCCCTGCAGGGGTTGAGGAAAAACTGTTTTTT,CASSPAGVEEKLFF
TRBJ2-5,many,TRBV12-3/TRBV12-4,TRBD2,TGTGCCAGCAGTTTAGTGCCCGGGACTAGCGATGAGACCCAGTACTTC,CASSLVPGTSDETQYF
TRBJ1-1,many,TRBV20-1,TRBD1,TGCAGTGCTAGGACCGGGACAGGGTACACTGAAGCTTTCTTT,CSARTGTGYTEAFF
TRBJ1-1,few,TRBV7-2,TRBD1,TGTGCCAGCAGCTTAGTGACAGGGTCAGTGACTGAAGCTTTCTTT,CASSLVTGSVTEAFF
TRBJ2-2,few,TRBV27,.,TGTGCCAGCAGACTACGGGGGGCGGGAACCGGGGAGCTGTTTTTT,CASRLRGAGTGELFF
TRBJ2-7,.,TRBV3-1,TRBD2,TGTGCCAGCAGCGCATTAGCGGGAGCCGACTACGAGCAGTACTTC,CASSALAGADYEQYF
TRBJ2-5,.,TRBV11-2,.,TGTGCCAGCAGCCAATCCCCGGCAGAGGCCCAGTACTTC,CASSQSPAEAQYF
TRBJ2-7,.,TRBV27,TRBD2,TGTGCCAGCAGTCCCCTTCTTAGTAGCGGGATGGGCGAGCAGTACTTC,CASSPLLSSGMGEQYF
TRBJ2-3,.,TRBV4-3,.,TGCGCCAGCGGCCAAGGAACAGGGATGGCAGATACGCAGTATTTT,CASGQGTGMADTQYF